This record concerns one TCR beta chain sequence. Its target is not known. Investigators sorted PBMCs to obtain both CD4+ and CD8+ T cells. In each case, RNA was isolated and then reverse transcribed into cDNA as the sequencing template. The repertoire was sequenced with immunoSEQ multiplex PCR; TCRdb's copy has only in-frame clones and lacks some. Of 150,000 or so clones listed, approximately 60% are singletons. The sample comes from a study of CD8+ T cells in alopecia areata. Study conclusions and caveats: Alopecia totalis/universalis scalp especially showed more expanded CD8+ clones than normal scalp.

CDR1 KGHSH and CDR2 LQKENI come from the germline V gene. The CDR3 consists of 17 residues. V gave up 2 bases and J gave up 3 bases; unmatched junction bases: 9. The chain employs TRBV18 and TRBJ1-5; 8 bases agree with TRBD1. The TCR was taken from a human donor in good health. Sequences were obtained from CD4+ T cells sorted from blood. This CDR3 is CASSPERRTGLNQPQHF. CDR3 DNA sequence: TGTGCCAGCTCACCAGAAAGGCGGACAGGGCTCAATCAGCCCCAGCATTTT.